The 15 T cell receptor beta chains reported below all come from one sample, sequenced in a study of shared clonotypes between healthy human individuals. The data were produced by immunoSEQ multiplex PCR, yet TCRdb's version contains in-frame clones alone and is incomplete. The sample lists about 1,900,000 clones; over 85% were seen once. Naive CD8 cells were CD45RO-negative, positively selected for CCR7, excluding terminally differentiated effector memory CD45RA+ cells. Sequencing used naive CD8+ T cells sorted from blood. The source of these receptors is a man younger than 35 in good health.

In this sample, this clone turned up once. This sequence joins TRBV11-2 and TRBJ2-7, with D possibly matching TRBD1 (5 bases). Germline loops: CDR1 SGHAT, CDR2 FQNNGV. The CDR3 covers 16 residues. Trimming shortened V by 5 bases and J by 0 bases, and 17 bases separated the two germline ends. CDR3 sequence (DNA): TGTGCCAGCAGCCCCTACCCCGACAGCAGCTCCTACGAGCAGTACTTC. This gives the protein CASSPYPDSSSYEQYF. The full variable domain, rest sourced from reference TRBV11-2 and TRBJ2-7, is EAGVAQSPRYKIIEKRQSVAFWCNPISGHATLYWYQQILGQGPKLLIQFQNNGVVDDSQLPKDRFSAERLKGVDSTLKIQPAKLEDSAVYLCASSPYPDSSSYEQYFGPGTRLTVT.

The CDR3 reads CASSKYEAGVSEAFF. CDR3 DNA sequence: TGTGCCAGCAGCAAATACGAGGCAGGGGTAAGTGAAGCTTTCTTT. This sequence joins TRBV5-6 and TRBJ1-1, with D tentatively TRBD1 (6 bases). CDR3 length: 15 amino acids. V lost 4 bases to trimming and J lost 7 bases, with 20 bases between them. From germline, CDR1 is SGHDT and CDR2 YYEEEE.

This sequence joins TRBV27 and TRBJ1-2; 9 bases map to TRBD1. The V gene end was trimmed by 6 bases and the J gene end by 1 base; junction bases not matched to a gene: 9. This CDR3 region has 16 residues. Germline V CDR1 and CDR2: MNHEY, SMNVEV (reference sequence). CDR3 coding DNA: TGTGCCAGCAGGCGGGACAGGGACCAATATAACTATGGCTACACCTTC. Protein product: CASRRDRDQYNYGYTF.

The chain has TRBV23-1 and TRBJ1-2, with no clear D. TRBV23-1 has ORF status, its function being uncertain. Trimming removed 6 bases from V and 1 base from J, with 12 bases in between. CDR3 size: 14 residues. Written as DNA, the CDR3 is TGCGCCAGCAGGCTGGGCAGGCTTAACTATGGCTACACCTTC. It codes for CASRLGRLNYGYTF.

The CDR3 bases are TGTGCCAGCAGCTTGTACCCAGTCTCTGGAAACACCATATATTTT. Amino acid sequence: CASSLYPVSGNTIYF. The rearrangement links TRBV5-5 to TRBJ1-3, with D unresolved. CDR1 SGHKS and CDR2 YYEKEE come from the germline V gene (reference sequence). The CDR3 contains 15 residues. V lost 1 base, J lost 0 bases, and 8 bases lay in between.

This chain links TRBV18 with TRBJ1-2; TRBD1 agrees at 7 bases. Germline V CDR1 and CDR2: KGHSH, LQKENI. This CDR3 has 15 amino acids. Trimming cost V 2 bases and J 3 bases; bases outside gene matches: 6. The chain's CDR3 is CASSPEITGDYGYTF. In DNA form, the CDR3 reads TGTGCCAGCTCACCAGAGATAACAGGGGACTATGGCTACACCTTC.

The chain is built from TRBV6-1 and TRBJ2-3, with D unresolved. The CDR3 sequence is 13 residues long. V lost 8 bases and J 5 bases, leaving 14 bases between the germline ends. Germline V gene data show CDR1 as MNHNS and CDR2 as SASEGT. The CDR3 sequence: CASRSPWVDTQYF. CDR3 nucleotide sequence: TGTGCCAGCCGCTCGCCCTGGGTAGATACGCAGTATTTT.

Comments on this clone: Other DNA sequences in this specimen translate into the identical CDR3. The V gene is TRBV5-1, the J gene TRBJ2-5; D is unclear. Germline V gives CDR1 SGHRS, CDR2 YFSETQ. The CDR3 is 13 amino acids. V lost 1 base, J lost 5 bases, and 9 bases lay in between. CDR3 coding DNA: TGCGCCAGCAGCTTGACGCCTGGGGAGACCCAGTACTTC. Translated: CASSLTPGETQYF.

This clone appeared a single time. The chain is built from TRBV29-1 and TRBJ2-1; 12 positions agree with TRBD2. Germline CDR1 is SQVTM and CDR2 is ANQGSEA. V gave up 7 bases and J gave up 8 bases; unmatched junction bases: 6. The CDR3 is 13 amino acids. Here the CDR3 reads CSARTSGTHEQFF. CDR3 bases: TGCAGCGCACGGACTAGCGGGACCCATGAGCAGTTCTTC.

The CDR3 here is CASSSRQGLNEKLFF. Here the CDR3 DNA reads TGTGCCAGCAGCTCCAGACAGGGGCTTAATGAAAAACTGTTTTTT. The V call is TRBV9, the J call TRBJ1-4; 8 bases are a match to TRBD1. Germline V gives CDR1 SGDLS, CDR2 YYNGEE. The CDR3 covers 15 residues. Losses at the gene ends were 4 bases for V and 4 bases for J; bases not matched to a gene: 6.

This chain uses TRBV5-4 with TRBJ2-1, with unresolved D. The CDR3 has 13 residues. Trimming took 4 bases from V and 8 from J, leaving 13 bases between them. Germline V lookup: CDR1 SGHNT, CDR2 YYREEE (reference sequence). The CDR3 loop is CASSPENWDEQFF. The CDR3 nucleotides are TGTGCCAGCAGCCCGGAGAATTGGGATGAGCAGTTCTTC.

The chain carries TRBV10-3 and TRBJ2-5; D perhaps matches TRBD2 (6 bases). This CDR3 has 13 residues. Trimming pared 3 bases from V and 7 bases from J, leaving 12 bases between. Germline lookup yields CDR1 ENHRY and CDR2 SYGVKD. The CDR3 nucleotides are TGTGCCATCAGTGAAGCCTTGGGAGGGACCCAGTACTTC. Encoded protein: CAISEALGGTQYF.

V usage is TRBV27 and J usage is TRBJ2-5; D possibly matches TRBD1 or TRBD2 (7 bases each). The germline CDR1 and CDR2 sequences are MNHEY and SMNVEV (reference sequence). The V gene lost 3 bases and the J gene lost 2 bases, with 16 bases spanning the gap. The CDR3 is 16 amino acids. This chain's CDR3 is CASSFWGGDSQETQYF. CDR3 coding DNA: TGTGCCAGCAGTTTTTGGGGGGGGGACAGTCAAGAGACCCAGTACTTC.

The CDR3 DNA is TGTGCCAGCGGAACGAGGAGGACATCTGGCAATCAGCCCCAGCATTTT. It encodes CASGTRRTSGNQPQHF. J is TRBJ1-5 and V is TRBV6-7, with D tentatively TRBD1 (5 bases). TRBV6-7 is placed among ORFs of uncertain function. V gave up 8 bases and J gave up 2 bases, with 19 bases separating them. There are 16 residues in the CDR3.

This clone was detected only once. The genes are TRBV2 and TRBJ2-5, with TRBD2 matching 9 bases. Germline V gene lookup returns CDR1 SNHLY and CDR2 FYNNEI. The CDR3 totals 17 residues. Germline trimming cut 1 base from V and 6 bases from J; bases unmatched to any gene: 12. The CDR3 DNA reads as TGTGCCAGCAGTGAAGGACGTGGACTAGCGAATCTGCAGACCCAGTACTTC. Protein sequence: CASSEGRGLANLQTQYF.